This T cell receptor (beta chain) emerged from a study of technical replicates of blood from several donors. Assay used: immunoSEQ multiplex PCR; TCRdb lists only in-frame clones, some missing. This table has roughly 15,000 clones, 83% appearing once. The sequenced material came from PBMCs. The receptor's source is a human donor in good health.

The CDR3 bases are TGTGCCAGCAGCTTGGAGCAGGGTGGCAATCAGCCCCAGCATTTT. The encoded protein is CASSLEQGGNQPQHF. The rearrangement uses TRBV5-6 and TRBJ1-5, with D maybe TRBD1 (5 bases). With 0 bases removed from V and 2 bases from J, the gap between germline ends came to 9 bases. The CDR3 loop spans 15 amino acids. Looked up from germline, CDR1 is SGHDT and CDR2 is YYEEEE.